The present entry profiles one T cell receptor (beta chain) with its context. The antigen remains undetermined. The data are from a study of molecular identifiers for immune sequencing clone quantification. Naive CD8 library inputs spanned about 19,000 to 1,000,000 sorted cells and 10%, 30% or 50% RNA. Isolation of naive CD8 T cells was achieved by sorting on a CD8+CD4-CCR7+CD45RA+ phenotype. This CDR3 region has 17 residues. Germline trimming cut 5 bases from V and 2 bases from J; bases unmatched to any gene: 8. Germline CDR1 is SGHVS and CDR2 is FNYEAQ. Broader study findings: Clones above 20 RNA copies contained over 97% of effector molecules and under 1% of naive molecules.

Bulk TCR library preparation followed previously described methods with listed TCR primers. TCRdb re-called the PCR reads through MiXCR, storing one row per CDR3 protein. The sample carries 400,000 to 600,000 distinct CDR3 sequences, around 23% recorded once. The sample comprised naive CD8+ T cells from blood, with Jurkat cell RNA spiked in. Subset of the sample: FACS-sorted CD8+CD4-CCR7+CD45RA+ naive T cells. The source is a human donor in good health. Some libraries in this study had Jurkat cell RNA spiked in. The chain couples TRBV7-6 to TRBJ2-3; 12 nucleotides align to TRBD2. This chain's CDR3 is CASSNRLAGENTDTQYF. The CDR3 bases are TGTGCCAGCAGCAACAGACTAGCGGGGGAGAACACAGATACGCAGTATTTT. Full variable domain (missing parts from reference TRBV7-6 and TRBJ2-3): GAGVSQSPRYKVTKRGQDVALRCDPISGHVSLYWYRQALGQGPEFLTYFNYEAQQDKSGLPNDRFSAERPEGSISTLTIQRTEQRDSAMYRCASSNRLAGENTDTQYFGPGTRLTVL.